This T cell receptor beta chain was recovered during a study of T-cell memory formation after mild COVID-19 (dated by TCRdb to about 2021). In the study overall: TCR sequence clusters from the two donors were largely donor specific. Longitudinal TCRalpha and TCRbeta repertoire sequencing tracked T-cell clones expanding and contracting after mild COVID-19 in two donors. Two young, previously healthy adult volunteers, one female and one male, were included in the cohort. What the research found in general, with its limitations: The detection of some responding clones in pre-infection memory suggests that pre-existing cross-reactive memory T cells joined the SARS-CoV-2 response. Whether the second-wave clones peaking on day 37 were SARS-CoV-2 specific was not confirmed. Contracting CD4+ clones turned up mainly in the CM and EM memory subsets, whereas EMRA was where CD8+ clones were enriched. Only two mild cases were covered by the study, and larger cohorts that include severe cases with pre-infection samples were considered necessary. From day 15 to 85, contracting clones showed balanced CD4/CD8 phenotypes, whereas a second wave of clones that expanded from day 15 to 37 leaned towards CD4+.

This clonotype was observed a handful of times. Its target antigen remains unknown. One base away there is no much larger clone; base qualities are not given. The sample was run on an Illumina NovaSeq 6000. cDNA libraries for TCRalpha and TCRbeta were prepared by 5'RACE using constant-segment primers, with sample barcodes and unique molecular identifiers added. RNA was extracted from every sample with Trizol reagent. The libraries were amplified in two PCR steps, and the second step added a second sample barcode and Illumina TruSeq adapters. The libraries were sequenced on an Illumina NovaSeq using 2 x 150 bp paired-end reads. The authors processed their data as follows. Demultiplexing of reads and collapsing into UMI-guided consensus sequences were performed with migec v1.2.7. Using mixcr v2.1.11, UMI consensuses were aligned to TRA and TRB V and J templates and then assembled into clonotypes. A clonotype was counted as expanded or contracted only if both edgeR and NoisET called the change significant, with noise models trained on biological replicates. For edgeR calls, the cutoffs were a false discovery rate-adjusted p below 0.01 and a log2 fold-change threshold of 1. As an exploratory analysis of dynamics, max-normalized trajectories of the 1000 most abundant clonotypes were examined with PCA combined with hierarchical clustering. The CD4 or CD8 phenotype of responding clones was assigned using the separately sequenced CD4+ and CD8+ repertoires. TCRdb took the public reads, trimmed them with fastp at Q25, ran MiXCR for clone calling and kept in-frame beta chains. CDR3 protein duplicates are merged, each entry listing the most common genes and DNA. Clone size and V and J calls follow TCRdb, not the original study. Present in this sample are 120,000 to 150,000 distinct CDR3 sequences, around 21% of which were seen just once. About 2% of the sample is held by the ten biggest clonotypes.

The germline V end is reduced by 8 bases and the J end by 0 bases; junction bases left unmatched: 5. The CDR3 spans 14 residues, from the cysteine through the phenylalanine. Only the CDR3 DNA stays, 42 bases, in frame from base 1. Ficoll-Paque density gradient centrifugation was the method used to isolate PBMCs. This clonotype was sampled from an adult woman who had mild COVID-19 (a few samples of this study predate the infection). The sample titles of this study are shuffled in the database, so cell type and time point are left out; the donor was told from shared clones. The rearranged segments are TRBV12-3 or TRBV12-4 and TRBJ1-1; 8 bases in between match TRBD1. The sample consisted of PBMCs or a T cell subset sorted from them (not recorded which). The CDR3 sequence is CASRRDRLNTEAFF. In nucleotides, the sequence is TGTGCCAGCCGGCGGGACAGGTTGAACACTGAAGCTTTCTTT.